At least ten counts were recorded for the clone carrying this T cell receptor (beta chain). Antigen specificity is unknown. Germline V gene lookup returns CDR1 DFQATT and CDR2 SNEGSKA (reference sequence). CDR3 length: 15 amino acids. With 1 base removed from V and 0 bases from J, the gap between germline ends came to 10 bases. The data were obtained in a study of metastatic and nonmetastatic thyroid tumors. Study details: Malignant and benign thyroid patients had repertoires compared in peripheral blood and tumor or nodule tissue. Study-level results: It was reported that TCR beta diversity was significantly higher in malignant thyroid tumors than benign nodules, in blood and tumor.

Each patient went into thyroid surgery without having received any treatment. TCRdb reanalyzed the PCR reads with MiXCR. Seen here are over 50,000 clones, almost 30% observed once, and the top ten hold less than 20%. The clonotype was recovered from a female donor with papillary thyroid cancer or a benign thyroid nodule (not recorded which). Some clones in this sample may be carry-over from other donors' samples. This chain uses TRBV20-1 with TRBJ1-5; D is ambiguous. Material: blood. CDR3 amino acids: CSARGLGNSNQPQHF. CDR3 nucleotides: TGCAGTGCTAGAGGACTGGGAAATAGCAATCAGCCCCAGCATTTT.